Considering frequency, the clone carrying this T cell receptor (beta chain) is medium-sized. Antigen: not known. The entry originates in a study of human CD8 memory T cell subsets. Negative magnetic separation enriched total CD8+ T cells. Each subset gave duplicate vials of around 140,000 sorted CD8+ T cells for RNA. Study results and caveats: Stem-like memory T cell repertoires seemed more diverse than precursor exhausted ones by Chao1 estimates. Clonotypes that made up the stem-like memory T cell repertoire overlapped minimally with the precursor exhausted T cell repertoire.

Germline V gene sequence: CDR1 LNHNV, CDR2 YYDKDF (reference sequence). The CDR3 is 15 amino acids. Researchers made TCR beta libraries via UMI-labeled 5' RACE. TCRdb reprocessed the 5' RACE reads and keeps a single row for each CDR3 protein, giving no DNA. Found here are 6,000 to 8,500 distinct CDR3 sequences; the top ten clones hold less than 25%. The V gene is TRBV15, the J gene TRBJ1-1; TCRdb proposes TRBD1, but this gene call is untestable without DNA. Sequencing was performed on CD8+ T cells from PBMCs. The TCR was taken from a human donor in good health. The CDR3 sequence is CATSREADTGTEAFF.